The 29 T cell receptor beta chains presented below share a single source sample, sequenced in a study of cytomegalovirus exposure and HLA in healthy donors. PCR amplification relied on 60 Vbeta primers (plus 13 Jbeta primers). Libraries were prepared by immunoSEQ multiplex PCR; TCRdb keeps only in-frame clonotypes and omits some of them. Among some 75,000 clones listed, over 70% were seen once. The sample was PBMCs. The receptors come from a man in his late teens or twenties in good health and CMV-seropositive.

This chain links TRBV2 with TRBJ2-5, with D unresolved. V gave up 8 bases and J gave up 5 bases, with 12 bases separating them. Germline V gene data show CDR1 as SNHLY and CDR2 as FYNNEI. The CDR3 totals 12 residues. DNA for the CDR3: TGTGCCAGCGGTACGGTCCGTGAGACCCAGTACTTC. Translation gives CASGTVRETQYF.

This clone was picked up one time. The rearrangement joins TRBV9 to TRBJ2-5; 7 positions match TRBD2. Losses at the gene ends were 4 bases for V and 9 bases for J; bases not matched to a gene: 15. The CDR3 covers 15 residues. Looked up from germline, CDR1 is SGDLS and CDR2 is YYNGEE. CDR3 bases: TGTGCCAGCAGCACCGGCCTAGCGGACAAAGGGTCCCAGTACTTC. It is translated as CASSTGLADKGSQYF. The complete variable domain, with remaining parts taken from reference TRBV9 and TRBJ2-5, reads DSGVTQTPKHLITATGQRVTLRCSPRSGDLSVYWYQQSLDQGLQFLIQYYNGEERAKGNILERFSAQQFPDLHSELNLSSLELGDSALYFCASSTGLADKGSQYFGPGTRLLVL.

The V and J genes are TRBV5-4 and TRBJ1-5; 7 positions agree with TRBD1. The CDR3 has 14 amino acids. V gave up 9 bases and J gave up 6 bases; unmatched junction bases: 12. The germline gives CDR1 SGHNT, CDR2 YYREEE (reference sequence). CDR3: CATKTTGIVQPQHF. CDR3 in DNA: TGTGCCACTAAAACGACAGGGATTGTTCAGCCCCAGCATTTT.

The rearrangement joins TRBV19 to TRBJ1-1; TRBD1 agrees at 7 bases. The germline gives CDR1 LNHDA, CDR2 SQIVND (reference sequence). CDR3 length: 14 residues. The V segment lost 5 bases and the J segment 5 bases; nucleotides outside the gene matches: 8. The CDR3 loop reads CASSAPTGLTEAFF. CDR3 in DNA: TGTGCCAGTAGTGCTCCGACAGGGTTGACTGAAGCTTTCTTT.

V usage is TRBV4-1 and J usage is TRBJ1-1; no firm D call. Trimming stripped 4 bases from V and 2 bases from J, with 14 bases between. The CDR3 is made up of 15 amino acids. CDR1 MGHRA and CDR2 YSYEKL come from the germline V gene. The CDR3, as DNA: TGCGCCAGCAGCCCAGAAGTGAGAATTAACACTGAAGCTTTCTTT. It codes for CASSPEVRINTEAFF.

A word on this clone: The same CDR3 arises from other DNA sequences in this sample as well. The gene calls are TRBV9 and TRBJ2-3; D is ambiguous. Germline lookup yields CDR1 SGDLS and CDR2 YYNGEE. V was clipped by 0 bases and J by 3 bases, with 5 bases between them. CDR3 length: 13 residues. CDR3 amino acids: CASSVVLTDTQYF. DNA for the CDR3: TGTGCCAGCAGCGTAGTCCTGACAGATACGCAGTATTTT.

The V call is TRBV5-1, the J call TRBJ2-3; no clear D. Trimming left V 3 bases short and J 1 base short, with 9 bases between. There are 14 residues in the CDR3. Germline assignment: CDR1 SGHRS and CDR2 YFSETQ. CDR3 residues: CASSSEVGTDTQYF. The CDR3 DNA follows: TGCGCCAGCAGCTCCGAGGTCGGCACAGATACGCAGTATTTT.

The V gene is TRBV27, the J gene TRBJ2-7; 8 positions match TRBD2. V shed 5 bases and J 4 bases; nucleotides not matched to a gene: 7. CDR3 length equals 14 residues. Germline lookup yields CDR1 MNHEY and CDR2 SMNVEV (reference sequence). The CDR3 DNA sequence: TGTGCCAGCAGTATAGGGACTAGATTTTACGAGCAGTACTTC. It codes for CASSIGTRFYEQYF.

The chain carries TRBV7-9 and TRBJ2-7; 7 bases fit TRBD2. CDR1 is SEHNR and CDR2 is FQNEAQ in the germline V gene (reference sequence). The CDR3 totals 16 residues. The V gene end was trimmed by 4 bases and the J gene end by 1 base; junction bases not matched to a gene: 10. The CDR3 sequence: CASSSSGDRNSYEQYF. Written as DNA, the CDR3 is TGTGCCAGCAGCTCCAGCGGGGACCGAAATTCCTACGAGCAGTACTTC. Full variable domain (missing parts from reference TRBV7-9 and TRBJ2-7): DTGVSQNPRHKITKRGQNVTFRCDPISEHNRLYWYRQTLGQGPEFLTYFQNEAQLEKSRLLSDRFSAERPKGSFSTLEIQRTEQGDSAMYLCASSSSGDRNSYEQYFGPGTRLTVT.

In this sample, this clone turned up once. V gene TRBV29-1 combines with J gene TRBJ1-2, with D unresolved. The CDR3 covers 15 residues. The germline V and J ends were trimmed by 3 bases and 5 bases, with 19 bases remaining between them. CDR1 SQVTM and CDR2 ANQGSEA come from the germline V gene. The CDR3 DNA reads TGCAGCGTTGATGTTGGACGGGGTTCAGGTTATGGCTACACCTTC. Translation: CSVDVGRGSGYGYTF.

V usage is TRBV7-9 and J usage is TRBJ2-2, with D unresolved. The germline V gene has CDR1 SEHNR and CDR2 FQNEAQ (reference sequence). The CDR3 covers 14 residues. Trimming stripped 7 bases from V and 0 bases from J, with 9 bases between. CDR3 amino acids: CASTPGANTGELFF. The CDR3 DNA reads TGTGCCAGCACCCCAGGCGCGAACACCGGGGAGCTGTTTTTT.

The CDR3 DNA follows: TGTGCCAGCCTCCCGCCTAGGAGCTCCTACGAGCAGTACTTC. Its translation is CASLPPRSSYEQYF. This sequence joins TRBV28 and TRBJ2-7; D remains unclear. The CDR3 runs to 14 residues. Trimming removed 8 bases at V and 0 bases at J, with 14 bases between. The germline V gene has CDR1 MDHEN and CDR2 SYDVKM.

V usage is TRBV14 and J usage is TRBJ2-3, with a weak D call TRBD1 (5 bases). CDR1 and CDR2 (germline): SGHDN, FVKESK. This CDR3 has 16 amino acids. V was trimmed by 4 bases and J by 0 bases, leaving 14 bases between them. The CDR3 protein is CASSPALGQSTDTQYF. Here the CDR3 DNA reads TGTGCCAGCAGCCCCGCGCTTGGACAAAGCACAGATACGCAGTATTTT.

The chain carries TRBV9 and TRBJ2-3; D is unresolved. In germline, CDR1 is SGDLS, CDR2 YYNGEE. V lost 4 bases and J 4 bases, leaving 13 bases between the germline ends. The length of the CDR3 is 14 residues. The CDR3 coding sequence is TGTGCCAGCAGCCTCAACCAGTTGCCAGATACGCAGTATTTT. It specifies CASSLNQLPDTQYF. Complete variable domain (other parts from reference TRBV9 and TRBJ2-3): DSGVTQTPKHLITATGQRVTLRCSPRSGDLSVYWYQQSLDQGLQFLIQYYNGEERAKGNILERFSAQQFPDLHSELNLSSLELGDSALYFCASSLNQLPDTQYFGPGTRLTVL.

The chain combines TRBV7-9 with TRBJ2-3; TRBD2 aligns across 11 bases. CDR1 is SEHNR, CDR2 FQNEAQ, per germline (reference sequence). Unmatched junction bases numbered 13, after V lost 2 bases and J lost 6 bases. This CDR3 has 18 amino acids. This CDR3 is CASSLSPLAGGPPDTQYF. DNA of the CDR3: TGTGCCAGCAGCTTATCCCCTTTAGCGGGAGGGCCGCCTGATACGCAGTATTTT.

This chain connects TRBV28 to TRBJ2-5, with 8 bases that match TRBD2. V was clipped by 6 bases and J by 0 bases; unmatched bases: 9. Looked up from germline, CDR1 is MDHEN and CDR2 is SYDVKM. There are 16 residues in the CDR3. The CDR3 DNA follows: TGTGCCAGCAGGCAAACTAGCGGCCTGTACCAAGAGACCCAGTACTTC. It specifies CASRQTSGLYQETQYF.

This sequence joins TRBV11-2 and TRBJ1-2; tentative D call: TRBD1 (5 bases). This CDR3 is built from 13 residues. The V end was cut by 5 bases, the J end by 8 bases, with 15 bases between. Looked up from germline, CDR1 is SGHAT and CDR2 is FQNNGV. The DNA of the CDR3 is TGTGCCAGCAGCCCAGACGCAGGGTCAGGCTACACCTTC. Translating it yields CASSPDAGSGYTF.

J is TRBJ1-5 and V is TRBV2; D gene ambiguous. This CDR3 is built from 17 residues. Germline V gene sequence: CDR1 SNHLY, CDR2 FYNNEI. V was cut by 7 bases and J by 2 bases, with 21 bases left in between. CDR3 sequence: CASTPGGPREGNQPQHF. CDR3 DNA: TGTGCCAGCACCCCCGGTGGTCCACGGGAGGGCAATCAGCCCCAGCATTTT.

The rearrangement uses TRBV6-5 and TRBJ1-2; D call uncertain. CDR3 size: 14 residues. Germline loops: CDR1 MNHEY, CDR2 SVGAGI. The V end lost 0 bases, the J end lost 8 bases, and 13 bases lay between the germline ends. CDR3 DNA sequence: TGTGCCAGCAGTTACTCGATCTCCAGGATCGGCTACACCTTC. Residues: CASSYSISRIGYTF.

The CDR3 DNA sequence: TGTGCCAGCAGCGTCCGGCTAGCGGAAACCGGGGAGCTGTTTTTT. This encodes CASSVRLAETGELFF. The chain joins TRBV9 to TRBJ2-2; TRBD2 agrees at 7 bases. This CDR3 spans 15 amino acids. V shed 2 bases, J shed 5 bases, and the junction held 6 bases outside the gene matches. The germline gives CDR1 SGDLS, CDR2 YYNGEE. Drawing the rest from reference TRBV9 and TRBJ2-2, the complete variable domain is DSGVTQTPKHLITATGQRVTLRCSPRSGDLSVYWYQQSLDQGLQFLIQYYNGEERAKGNILERFSAQQFPDLHSELNLSSLELGDSALYFCASSVRLAETGELFFGEGSRLTVL.

The chain joins TRBV6-5 to TRBJ2-1; D is unclear. V lost 0 bases and J lost 5, with 8 bases in between. The CDR3 contains 14 residues. The germline V gene encodes CDR1 MNHEY and CDR2 SVGAGI. The CDR3 spells CASSYSLVNNEQFF. CDR3 sequence (DNA): TGTGCCAGCAGTTACTCCCTAGTGAACAATGAGCAGTTCTTC.

The chain combines TRBV29-1 with TRBJ1-1; D gene uncertain. Germline-derived CDR1 and CDR2 are SQVTM and ANQGSEA. The length of the CDR3 is 13 residues. Deletions cut 6 bases from V and 1 base from J, with 12 bases between. The CDR3 coding sequence is TGCAGCGTGGAACACACGAAGAACACTGAAGCTTTCTTT. Protein sequence: CSVEHTKNTEAFF. The variable domain in full, completed from reference TRBV29-1 and TRBJ1-1, reads SAVISQKPSRDICQRGTSLTIQCQVDSQVTMMFWYRQQPGQSLTLIATANQGSEATYESGFVIDKFPISRPNLTFSTLTVSNMSPEDSSIYLCSVEHTKNTEAFFGQGTRLTVV.

The chain carries TRBV7-9 and TRBJ1-1; D is perhaps TRBD1 (6 bases). V lost 7 bases, J lost 1 base, and 19 bases lay in between. The CDR3 length is 16 residues. The V gene's germline CDR1 is SEHNR and CDR2 FQNEAQ (reference sequence). The CDR3 sequence is CASITTHPGQNTEAFF. The DNA for the CDR3 is TGTGCCAGCATCACCACCCACCCGGGACAGAACACTGAAGCTTTCTTT.

The chain uses TRBV9 and TRBJ2-1, with D possibly matching TRBD2 (6 bases). The V gene's germline CDR1 is SGDLS and CDR2 YYNGEE. V lost 6 bases and J 9 bases, leaving 13 bases between the germline ends. This CDR3 spans 12 amino acids. The CDR3, as DNA: TGTGCCAGCACAGGGACTCTCGGTGAGCAGTTCTTC. Residues: CASTGTLGEQFF.

This chain connects TRBV6-1 to TRBJ2-5; TRBD1 matches at 8 bases. V trimming: 4 bases; J trimming: 1 base; junction bases outside the gene matches: 8. CDR3 length: 16 residues. Germline V lookup: CDR1 MNHNS, CDR2 SASEGT. CDR3 region: CASSALFGQGQETQYF. In DNA form, the CDR3 reads TGTGCCAGCAGTGCCTTATTCGGACAGGGCCAAGAGACCCAGTACTTC.

This chain connects TRBV7-2 to TRBJ1-1, with a tentative D call TRBD1 (6 bases). Germline V gene sequence: CDR1 SGHTA, CDR2 FQGNSA. This CDR3 comprises 14 residues. The V gene lost 3 bases and the J gene lost 1 base, with 9 bases spanning the gap. The CDR3 DNA sequence: TGTGCCAGCAGCTTGACAGGCTGGAACACTGAAGCTTTCTTT. It translates to CASSLTGWNTEAFF.

The J gene is TRBJ2-3, the V gene TRBV6-5; unclear D gene. This CDR3 is built from 15 residues. Trimming cost V 7 bases and J 0 bases, with 14 bases left between them. Germline V gene data show CDR1 as MNHEY and CDR2 as SVGAGI. The DNA for the CDR3 is TGTGCCAGCACTCCCACCCCCGGTAGCACAGATACGCAGTATTTT. Translating it yields CASTPTPGSTDTQYF.

CDR3 nucleotide sequence: TGTGCCAGCAGCGCCGAGGGTGGGCTAGGGGGATACAATGAGCAGTTCTTC. This translates into CASSAEGGLGGYNEQFF. The genes are TRBV9 and TRBJ2-1; D possibly corresponds to TRBD1 (6 bases). The CDR3 covers 17 residues. Germline CDR1 SGDLS, CDR2 YYNGEE. Between the trimmed V and J ends, which lost 3 bases and 4 bases, there was a span of 20 bases.

The chain links TRBV9 to TRBJ2-6; TRBD2 matches 7 bases. V trimming: 0 bases; J trimming: 0 bases; junction bases outside the gene matches: 3. CDR3 length: 17 amino acids. CDR1 and CDR2 from the germline V gene are SGDLS and YYNGEE. The CDR3 sequence is CASSVGLATSGANVLTF. The CDR3 DNA reads as TGTGCCAGCAGCGTAGGACTAGCCACCTCTGGGGCCAACGTCCTGACTTTC.